This T cell receptor (beta chain) was sequenced for a study of T cells in pancreatic ductal adenocarcinoma (dated by TCRdb to about 2017). Some background on the complete study: The work assessed suppressive cells as well as CD8+ T cells infiltrating resected pancreatic ductal adenocarcinoma, measuring their numbers, locations, and properties, in order to shed light on the adaptive T-cell response that occurs naturally. Findings and caveats that apply to the study as a whole: Compared with tumor samples, blood samples had more total productive templates and approximately 8-fold more unique clonotypes. T-cell clonality did not differ significantly between tumor and blood, with mean clonality approximately 0.11 in tumors and just over 0.07 in blood. Because tumors are enriched in CD45RO+ effector T cells rather than naive T cells, which biases toward lower diversity, comparisons of clonality between tumor and blood may be biased. Since most people with pancreatic cancer show up with disease that cannot be operated on, the resected cohort was biased toward the minority who had early-stage disease.

The immunoSEQ hsTCRB kit was used to amplify TCR beta CDR3 regions from genomic DNA. An Illumina HiSeq system was used for high-throughput TRB CDR3 sequencing. In the source study's methods: The immunoSEQ software was used to analyze the sequencing reads, and any nonproductive sequences containing premature stops or frame-shifts were left out. Clonality of the repertoire was calculated as one minus the Shannon entropy normalized by log2 of the number of unique productive sequences. TCRdb stores this immuneACCESS table with in-frame sequences only. Part of the clones is absent; in the studies checked, under half of the shortfall reflects unresolved V genes, and no reason is known for the rest. That table gives V, J and clone size, and the DNA gave D and trimming. The sample contains approximately 19,000 clones, about 90% of them found a single time. Jointly, the top ten make up about 0.94% of the sample.

As encoded in the germline V gene (reference sequence), CDR1 is GTSNPN while CDR2 is SVGIG. From cysteine to phenylalanine, the CDR3 is 13 amino acids long. Only the CDR3 region is kept as DNA, spanning 39 bases read in frame from base 1. V loses 2 bases at its end and J loses 5 bases; junction bases beyond the gene matches: 2. Pancreatic ductal adenocarcinoma patients who had undergone surgery without neoadjuvant therapy were selected. After peripheral blood was drawn into heparin tubes, PBMCs were separated on a histopaque density gradient and then cryopreserved in 10% DMSO. The DNeasy Blood and Tissue Kit, with Proteinase K and RNase treatment, was used to extract genomic DNA from roughly seven PBMC specimens and 9 or 10 flash-frozen tumor specimens. In the case of this clone: Its target antigen remains unknown. There are no base qualities to consult, and no much larger clone falls within one base.

Recombination joined TRBV30 with TRBJ1-1, with 10 bases in between that match TRBD1. Material for sequencing was PBMCs. This TCR was sampled from a human donor with pancreatic ductal adenocarcinoma. Read as DNA, the sequence is TGTGCCTGGAGTCGGACAGGGGGGACTGAAGCTTTCTTT. The translation is CAWSRTGGTEAFF.